These T cell receptor beta chains were read from a single sample in a study of identical twins. TCRdb re-called the 5' RACE reads with MiXCR, one entry per CDR3 protein. The sample lists 200,000 to 300,000 distinct CDR3 sequences; approximately 7% were seen once. In addition, the sample was reused for a study of yellow fever vaccine responses in identical twins.

Sequencing used memory (CD45RO+) T cells sorted from blood. The receptors shown here come from a young woman in good health. Both conserved end residues are part of each CDR3.

v_call | cdr3_aa
TRBV11-2 | CASSSVRQGYTGELFF
TRBV29-1 | CSVDLAGGGGTDTQYF
TRBV18 | CASSPGTHEQFF
TRBV7-9 | CASSLDFRTRGNEQFF
TRBV28 | CASRDTAQGGYTF
TRBV20-1 | CSARDVGGVYEKLFF
TRBV3-1 | CASIDTGAKETQYF
TRBV10-3 | CAISDQQGFGLTLHF
TRBV6-1 | CASSPSASNYGYTF
TRBV11-2 | CASSLEGAGLVAMEKFF
TRBV5-1 | CASSYRPGTSGGVNNEQFF
TRBV28 | CASSLPRRGQRTGELFF
TRBV2 | CASQPGQGLDTQYF
TRBV6-2/TRBV6-3 | CASSYSGRDPRDTQYF
TRBV27 | CASSFRGSYGYTF
TRBV20-1 | CSAPPGRGGYNEQFF
TRBV27 | CASREGSGANVLTF
TRBV20-1 | CSATGASGGLRTGELFF
TRBV5-5 | CASSYRTSGYNEQFF
TRBV28 | CASSPQAFFSGYSTDTQYF
TRBV18 | CASSRDLGNTIYF
TRBV5-1 | CASSLASGLAGSRSTDTQYF
TRBV5-1 | CASSLGAGNNEKLFF
TRBV6-1 | CAFWDRFYGYTF
TRBV6-5 | CASSYSMFSGARSGELFF
TRBV4-1 | CASSQRTFSTDTQYF
TRBV10-3 | CAISAGPGGTGQSGANVLTF
TRBV5-1 | CASSFDRGYEQYF
TRBV20-1 | CSASPSGVETQYF
TRBV6-2/TRBV6-3 | CASSSMSNQPQHF
TRBV6-5 | CASSYTGTTEAFF
TRBV14 | CASSQGQGRRQETQYF
TRBV2 | CASSEWETGELFF
TRBV20-1 | CSARRGGGTTDTQYF
TRBV7-9 | CASSPPGQGKVYTF
TRBV29-1 | CSFHLTDTQYF
TRBV5-1 | CASRIDPQIYNEQFF
TRBV10-3 | CAISDLDRAGNTIYF
TRBV15 | CATSSGRETTDTQYF
TRBV18 | CASSPGYQETQYF
TRBV5-1 | CASSLVGSRTKVHEQFF
TRBV10-3 | CAISELDSSRYNEQFF
TRBV20-1 | CSAREPLQGAKNIQYF
TRBV7-2 | CASSRAGGNYGYTF
TRBV3-1 | CASSQRANQETQYF
TRBV5-1 | CASSWRGARDEKLFF
TRBV6-1 | CASSQQPPGQGTDTQYF
TRBV12-3/TRBV12-4 | CASSSRQGLHQPQHF
TRBV2 | CASGRGGELFF
TRBV20-1 | CSARDSTRGRFYGYTF
TRBV28 | CASSSPAWGRNTGELFF
TRBV6-1 | CASSVGGTGETQYF
TRBV6-5 | CASSYGGLAEETQYF
TRBV28 | CASSSKDPYDGYTF
TRBV7-2 | CASSFLPGQNTGELFF